This TCR beta chain was sequenced during a study of OX40 agonist ivuxolimab in advanced cancers. Using immunoSEQ multiplex PCR, the repertoire was profiled, and TCRdb retains in-frame clones only, with some absent. In the table there are about 35,000 clones, about four fifths of which are singletons. This CDR3 comprises 11 residues. Trimming took 4 bases from V and 6 from J, leaving 5 bases between them. Per the germline V gene, CDR1 is SGDLS and CDR2 is YYNGEE. Here the sequenced sample was CD4+ or CD8+ T cells sorted from blood, taken in a trial of the OX40 agonist ivuxolimab. This chain links TRBV9 with TRBJ1-3; no reliable D call. The clonotype originates from an adult with an advanced solid tumor such as melanoma, head and neck, liver or kidney cancer. CDR3 sequence: CASSSENTIYF. DNA for the CDR3: TGTGCCAGCAGCAGTGAAAACACCATATATTTT. Together with reference TRBV9 and TRBJ1-3, the CDR3 gives the full variable domain: DSGVTQTPKHLITATGQRVTLRCSPRSGDLSVYWYQQSLDQGLQFLIQYYNGEERAKGNILERFSAQQFPDLHSELNLSSLELGDSALYFCASSSENTIYFGEGSWLTVV.